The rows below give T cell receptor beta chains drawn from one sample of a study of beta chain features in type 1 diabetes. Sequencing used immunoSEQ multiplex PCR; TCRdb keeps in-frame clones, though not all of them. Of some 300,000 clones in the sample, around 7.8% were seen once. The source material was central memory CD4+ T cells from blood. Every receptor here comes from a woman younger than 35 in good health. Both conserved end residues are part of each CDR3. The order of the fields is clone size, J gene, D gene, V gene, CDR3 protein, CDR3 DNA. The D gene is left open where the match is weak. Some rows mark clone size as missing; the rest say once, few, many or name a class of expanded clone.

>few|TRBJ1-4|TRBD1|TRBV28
CASSPHTGQGGKLFF
TGTGCCAGCAGTCCCCACACCGGACAGGGAGGGAAACTGTTTTTT
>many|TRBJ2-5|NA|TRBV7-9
CASSLVLETQYF
TGTGCCAGCAGCTTAGTACTGGAGACCCAGTACTTC
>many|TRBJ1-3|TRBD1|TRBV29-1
CSVSGQSSGNTIYF
TGCAGCGTCTCGGGACAGAGCTCTGGAAACACCATATATTTT
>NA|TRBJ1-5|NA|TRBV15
CATSKGQPYSNQPQHF
TGTGCCACCAGCAAAGGACAGCCTTATAGCAATCAGCCCCAGCATTTT
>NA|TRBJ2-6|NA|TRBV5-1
CASSLVSGSGANVLTF
TGCGCCAGCAGCCTGGTATCGGGCTCTGGGGCCAACGTCCTGACTTTC
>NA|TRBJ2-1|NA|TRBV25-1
CASSGPLPNDRTNNEQFF
TGTGCCAGCAGTGGCCCCCTTCCCAACGACAGAACTAACAATGAGCAGTTCTTC
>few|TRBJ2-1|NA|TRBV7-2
CASSQGNYNEQFF
TGTGCCAGCAGCCAAGGAAACTACAATGAGCAGTTCTTC
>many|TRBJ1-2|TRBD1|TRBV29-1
CSASMTGDYGYTF
TGCAGCGCCTCAATGACAGGGGACTATGGCTACACCTTC
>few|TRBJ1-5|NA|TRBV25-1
CASRGDDGNQPQHF
TGTGCCAGCAGGGGGGATGACGGCAATCAGCCCCAGCATTTT
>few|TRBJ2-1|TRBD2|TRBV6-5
CASRRLAGAPNEQFF
TGTGCCAGCAGGCGACTAGCGGGGGCCCCCAATGAGCAGTTCTTC
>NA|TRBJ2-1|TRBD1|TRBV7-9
CASDRGNEQFF
TGTGCCAGTGACAGGGGGAATGAGCAGTTCTTC
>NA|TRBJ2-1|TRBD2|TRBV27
CASSRLAGFNEQFF
TGTGCCAGCAGCCGACTAGCGGGATTCAATGAGCAGTTCTTC
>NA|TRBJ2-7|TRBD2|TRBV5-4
CASSLAGVDYEQYF
TGTGCCAGCAGCTTAGCGGGAGTGGACTACGAGCAGTACTTC
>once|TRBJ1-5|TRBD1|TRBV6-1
CASSRDRGSNQPQHF
TGTGCCAGCAGTAGAGACAGGGGCAGCAATCAGCCCCAGCATTTT
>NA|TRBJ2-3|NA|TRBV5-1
CASRWRDTDTQYF
TGCGCCAGCAGATGGCGGGACACAGATACGCAGTATTTT
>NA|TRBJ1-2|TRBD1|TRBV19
CASSIEQGEGYTF
TGTGCCAGTAGTATAGAACAGGGGGAAGGCTACACCTTC
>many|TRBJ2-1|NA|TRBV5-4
CASSLARFSSYNEQFF
TGTGCCAGCAGCTTGGCCAGGTTCAGCTCCTACAATGAGCAGTTCTTC
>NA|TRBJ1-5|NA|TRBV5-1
CASSLGSQAGNQPQHF
TGCGCCAGCAGCTTGGGGTCACAGGCAGGCAATCAGCCCCAGCATTTT
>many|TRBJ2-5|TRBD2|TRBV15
CATSREGRGEQETQYF
TGTGCCACCAGCAGAGAGGGCCGGGGGGAGCAAGAGACCCAGTACTTC
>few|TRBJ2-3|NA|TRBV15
CATSRVRETGLLAQYF
TGTGCCACCAGCAGAGTCAGAGAAACCGGTCTTCTGGCGCAGTATTTT
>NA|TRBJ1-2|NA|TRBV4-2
CASSQDGAGSNYGYTF
TGTGCCAGCAGCCAAGATGGGGCAGGATCTAACTATGGCTACACCTTC
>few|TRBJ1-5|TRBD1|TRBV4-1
CASSQDRGPSNQPQHF
TGCGCCAGCAGCCAGGACAGGGGCCCTAGCAATCAGCCCCAGCATTTT
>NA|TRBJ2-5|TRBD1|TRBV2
CASSGDRGRRETQYF
TGTGCCAGCAGTGGGGACAGGGGGCGTAGGGAGACCCAGTACTTC
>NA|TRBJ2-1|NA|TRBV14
CASSPPRGVYNEQFF
TGTGCCAGCAGCCCCCCCCGGGGAGTCTACAATGAGCAGTTCTTC
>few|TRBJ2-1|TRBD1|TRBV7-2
CASSLAGQGGRYEQFF
TGTGCCAGCAGCTTGGCAGGACAGGGAGGTCGGTATGAGCAGTTCTTC
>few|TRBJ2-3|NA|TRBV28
CASSLSTDTQYF
TGTGCCAGCAGTTTAAGCACAGATACGCAGTATTTT
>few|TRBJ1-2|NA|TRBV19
CASSLKQEFYGYTF
TGTGCCAGTAGTCTGAAACAGGAATTCTATGGCTACACCTTC
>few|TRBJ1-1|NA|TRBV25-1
CASQTWNTEAFF
TGTGCCAGCCAGACCTGGAACACTGAAGCTTTCTTT
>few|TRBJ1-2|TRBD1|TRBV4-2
CASSSAAGQGENYGYTF
TGTGCCAGCAGCTCGGCTGCTGGACAGGGGGAAAACTATGGCTACACCTTC
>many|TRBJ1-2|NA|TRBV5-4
CASKLGGGIYGYTF
TGTGCCAGCAAGCTTGGGGGCGGAATCTATGGCTACACCTTC
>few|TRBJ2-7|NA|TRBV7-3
CASSTRLSYEQYF
TGTGCCAGCAGCACCCGCCTATCGTACGAGCAGTACTTC
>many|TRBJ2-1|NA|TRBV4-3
CASSHDLAREQFF
TGCGCCAGCAGCCACGATCTAGCGAGGGAGCAGTTCTTC
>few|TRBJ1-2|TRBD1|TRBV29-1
CSAWTGASGYTF
TGCAGCGCTTGGACAGGGGCGAGTGGCTACACCTTC
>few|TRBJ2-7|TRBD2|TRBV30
CAWSRGDYEQYF
TGTGCCTGGAGTCGGGGGGACTACGAGCAGTACTTC
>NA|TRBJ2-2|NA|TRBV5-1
CASSFGVTGTNTGELFF
TGCGCCAGCAGCTTTGGGGTAACCGGGACTAACACCGGGGAGCTGTTTTTT
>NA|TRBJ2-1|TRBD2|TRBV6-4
CASSDSGTSGYNEQFF
TGTGCCAGCAGTGACTCGGGTACTAGCGGGTACAATGAGCAGTTCTTC
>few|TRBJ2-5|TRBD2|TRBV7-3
CASRPGGSGQETQYF
TGTGCCAGCAGGCCGGGAGGGTCGGGGCAAGAGACCCAGTACTTC
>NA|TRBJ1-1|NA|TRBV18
CASSPQNLNTEAFF
TGTGCCAGCTCACCGCAGAACCTGAACACTGAAGCTTTCTTT
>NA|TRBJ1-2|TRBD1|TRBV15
CATSMRQGRHGYTF
TGTGCCACCAGCATGAGACAGGGACGACATGGCTACACCTTC
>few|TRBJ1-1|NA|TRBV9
CASSVDLGATEAFF
TGTGCCAGCAGCGTAGACCTTGGGGCTACTGAAGCTTTCTTT
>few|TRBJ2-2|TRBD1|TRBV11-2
CASSAQGYTGELFF
TGTGCCAGCAGCGCACAGGGGTACACCGGGGAGCTGTTTTTT
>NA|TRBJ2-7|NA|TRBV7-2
CASSSQGNGYYEQYF
TGTGCCAGCAGCTCGCAGGGAAACGGCTACTACGAGCAGTACTTC
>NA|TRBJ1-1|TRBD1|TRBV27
CASSPRTGFMNTEAFF
TGTGCCAGCAGTCCCCGGACAGGTTTCATGAACACTGAAGCTTTCTTT
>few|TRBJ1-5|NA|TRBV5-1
CASSLLTGSQPQHF
TGCGCCAGCAGCTTGTTGACGGGGAGTCAGCCCCAGCATTTT
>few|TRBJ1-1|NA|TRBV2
CASYRGLNTEAFF
TGTGCCAGCTACCGGGGTCTGAACACTGAAGCTTTCTTT
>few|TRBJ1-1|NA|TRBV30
CAWGQPNTEAFF
TGTGCCTGGGGACAGCCGAACACTGAAGCTTTCTTT
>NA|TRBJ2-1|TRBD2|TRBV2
CASNEVGGPYNEQFF
TGTGCCAGCAATGAGGTGGGAGGGCCCTACAATGAGCAGTTCTTC
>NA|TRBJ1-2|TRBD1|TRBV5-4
CASSPDRQGRYGYTF
TGTGCCAGCAGCCCCGATCGACAGGGCCGCTATGGCTACACCTTC
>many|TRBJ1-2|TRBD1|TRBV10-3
CAIRGQDNYGYTF
TGTGCCATCAGGGGACAGGACAACTATGGCTACACCTTC
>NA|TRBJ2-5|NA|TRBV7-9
CASSGRSYQETQYF
TGTGCCAGCAGCGGACGCTCGTACCAAGAGACCCAGTACTTC
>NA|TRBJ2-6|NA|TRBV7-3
CASSTRDGALANVLTF
TGTGCCAGCAGCACGCGCGACGGGGCGTTGGCCAACGTCCTGACTTTC
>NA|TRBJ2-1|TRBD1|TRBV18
CASSSTGWEQFF
TGTGCCAGCTCATCGACAGGGTGGGAGCAGTTCTTC
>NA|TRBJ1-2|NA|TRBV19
CASLPIGGTGAYGYTF
TGTGCCAGCCTCCCAATCGGCGGAACCGGAGCCTATGGCTACACCTTC
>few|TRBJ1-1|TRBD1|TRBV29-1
CSVLGQGMNTEAFF
TGCAGCGTCCTCGGACAGGGTATGAACACTGAAGCTTTCTTT
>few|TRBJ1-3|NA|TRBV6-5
CASSQGGPGNTIYF
TGTGCCAGCAGTCAAGGGGGGCCTGGAAACACCATATATTTT
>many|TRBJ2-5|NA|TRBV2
CASSGIALYQETQYF
TGTGCCAGCAGTGGTATAGCGCTTTACCAAGAGACCCAGTACTTC
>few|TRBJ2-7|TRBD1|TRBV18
CASSPSGQGSYEQYF
TGTGCCAGCTCACCGTCCGGACAGGGCTCCTACGAGCAGTACTTC
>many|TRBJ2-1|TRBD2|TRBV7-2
CASSLRAGVDNEQFF
TGTGCCAGCAGCCTCAGGGCGGGGGTAGACAATGAGCAGTTCTTC
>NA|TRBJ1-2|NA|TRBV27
CASSFTNRDNYGYTF
TGTGCCAGCAGTTTCACAAACCGGGACAACTATGGCTACACCTTC
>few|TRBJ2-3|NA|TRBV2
CAGTRGGGSDTQYF
TGTGCCGGCACCAGGGGGGGCGGATCAGATACGCAGTATTTT